These 20 T cell receptor beta chains were sequenced from one sample in a study of T cells in localized non-small cell lung cancer. The data were produced by immunoSEQ multiplex PCR, yet TCRdb's version contains in-frame clones alone and is incomplete. In the table there are a few thousand clones, around a quarter of which are singletons. Here the sequenced sample was lung tumor tissue, taken before any cancer treatment. These receptor sequences come from a female donor over 55 with stage III lung adenocarcinoma.

This clone turned up a few times. The gene calls are TRBV6-8 and TRBJ2-3, with TRBD2 matching 11 bases. Germline V gene sequence: CDR1 MNHGY, CDR2 SAAAGT. V dropped 2 bases and J dropped 5; count of bases not matched to a gene: 3. This CDR3 spans 15 amino acids. The CDR3 sequence is CASSYGLAGGDTQYF. The CDR3 coding sequence is TGTGCCAGCAGTTACGGGCTAGCGGGAGGAGATACGCAGTATTTT.

V usage is TRBV5-1 and J usage is TRBJ2-7, with 13 bases that match TRBD2. V gave up 4 bases and J gave up 4 bases; unmatched junction bases: 2. The CDR3 totals 14 residues. Germline-derived CDR1 and CDR2 are SGHRS and YFSETQ. For the CDR3, the DNA is TGCGCCAGCAGCCCGGGACTAGCGGGATACGAGCAGTACTTC. Its protein product is CASSPGLAGYEQYF. Full variable domain (missing parts from reference TRBV5-1 and TRBJ2-7): KAGVTQTPRYLIKTRGQQVTLSCSPISGHRSVSWYQQTPGQGLQFLFEYFSETQRNKGNFPGRFSGRQFSNSRSEMNVSTLELGDSALYLCASSPGLAGYEQYFGPGTRLTVT.

The CDR3 bases are TGTGCCAGCAGTGTAGAGAGGGGCCTCGGATGGGAGCAGTACTTC. Protein sequence: CASSVERGLGWEQYF. This sequence joins TRBV6-8 and TRBJ2-7, with D perhaps TRBD1 or TRBD2 (5 bases each). The CDR3 extends over 15 amino acids. Per the germline V gene, CDR1 is MNHGY and CDR2 is SAAAGT. Trimming stripped 5 bases from V and 7 bases from J, with 21 bases between.

Points on this clone: At one of its ends the junction is not consistent with the germline gene, which may arise from a read error. The CDR3 sequence is CASSLAPSLRSGF. The DNA for the CDR3 is TGTGCCAGCAGCTTAGCGCCGTCCCTCCGCTCGGGGTTC. V gene TRBV7-8 combines with J gene TRBJ1-2; no clear D gene. Germline loops: CDR1 SGHVS, CDR2 FQNEAQ. This CDR3 spans 13 amino acids.

This clone has only a few counts. The chain recombines TRBV19 with TRBJ1-4; D is unclear. Germline assignment: CDR1 LNHDA and CDR2 SQIVND (reference sequence). V lost 8 bases to trimming and J lost 0 bases, with 7 bases between them. CDR3 size: 13 residues. The CDR3 sequence: CASGKATNEKLFF. DNA for the CDR3: TGTGCCAGTGGCAAGGCAACTAATGAAAAACTGTTTTTT.

This clone was detected only a few times. J is TRBJ1-1 and V is TRBV10-3, with D possibly being TRBD1 (6 bases). In germline, CDR1 is ENHRY, CDR2 SYGVKD. V lost 0 bases to trimming and J lost 0 bases, with 17 bases between them. CDR3 length equals 18 residues. The CDR3 region is CAISESTLQGPMNTEAFF. The CDR3, as DNA: TGTGCCATCAGTGAGTCGACCTTACAGGGACCCATGAACACTGAAGCTTTCTTT.

This clone was seen a handful of times. This chain uses TRBV30 with TRBJ1-2; D ambiguous. V dropped 5 bases and J dropped 4 bases, with 17 bases sitting between them. There are 14 residues in the CDR3. CDR1 is GTSNPN, CDR2 SVGIG, per germline (reference sequence). The CDR3 protein is CAWRPRGVPYGYTF. Written as DNA, the CDR3 is TGTGCCTGGCGCCCCCGGGGAGTCCCCTATGGCTACACCTTC.

There are a few counts of this clone. This chain uses TRBV9 with TRBJ2-7; D not certain. The ends were cut back, 4 bases at V and 3 bases at J, with 14 bases in the middle. The CDR3 length is 14 residues. Germline loops: CDR1 SGDLS, CDR2 YYNGEE. The CDR3: CASSPNLQSYEQYF. The CDR3 nucleotides are TGTGCCAGCAGCCCAAATCTCCAAAGCTACGAGCAGTACTTC.

Sample share makes this clone medium-sized (0.01 to 0.1%). The J gene is TRBJ2-7, the V gene TRBV11-3, with TRBD2 identical over 7 bases. This CDR3 spans 15 amino acids. V shed 1 base, J shed 2 bases, and the junction held 5 bases outside the gene matches. Germline V lookup: CDR1 SGHNT, CDR2 YENEEA. The CDR3 nucleotides read TGTGCCAGCAGCTTAGTGAGCGGGAAGACCTACGAGCAGTACTTC. Its protein product is CASSLVSGKTYEQYF.

This clone is termed medium-sized. Here the CDR3 reads CAWSGGGDRPSFF. CDR3 DNA: TGTGCCTGGAGTGGAGGGGGGGACAGGCCTTCGTTCTTC. The V gene is TRBV30, the J gene TRBJ2-1; weak D call: TRBD1 (8 bases). This CDR3 region has 13 residues. V was shortened by 1 base and J by 15 bases, with 19 bases between the two germline ends. The germline CDR1 and CDR2 sequences are GTSNPN and SVGIG (reference sequence).

This chain connects TRBV23-1 to TRBJ2-1, with D unclear. TRBV23-1 is filed as an ORF, its function uncertain. The CDR3 consists of 15 residues. V was cut by 6 bases and J by 4 bases, with 16 bases left in between. The CDR3 DNA reads TGCGCCAGCAGCCAAGAGTCAGAATCTTACAATGAGCAGTTCTTC. Translating it yields CASSQESESYNEQFF.

The rearrangement links TRBV19 to TRBJ2-2, with 11 bases aligning to TRBD2. V lost 4 bases, J lost 9 bases, and 1 base stayed unmatched. Per the germline V gene, CDR1 is LNHDA and CDR2 is SQIVND (reference sequence). The CDR3 is 13 residues long. The CDR3: CASSRTSGRELFF. For the CDR3, the DNA is TGTGCCAGTAGTAGGACTAGCGGGCGGGAGCTGTTTTTT. The whole variable domain, remainder taken from reference TRBV19 and TRBJ2-2, is DGGITQSPKYLFRKEGQNVTLSCEQNLNHDAMYWYRQDPGQGLRLIYYSQIVNDFQKGDIAEGYSVSREKKESFPLTVTSAQKNPTAFYLCASSRTSGRELFFGEGSRLTVL.

In this sample, this clone turned up a few times. This chain joins TRBV14 and TRBJ2-2, with D possibly TRBD2 on 6 matching bases. CDR3 length: 14 amino acids. The V gene lost 1 base and the J gene lost 6 bases, with 9 bases spanning the gap. The V gene's germline CDR1 is SGHDN and CDR2 FVKESK. The DNA of the CDR3 is TGTGCCAGCAGCCAAGCACTAGCTGCCGGGGAGCTGTTTTTT. It yields the protein CASSQALAAGELFF.

The CDR3 loop reads CATSRDKGRGETQYF. The CDR3 bases are TGTGCCACCAGCAGAGATAAGGGCAGGGGGGAGACCCAGTACTTC. This chain connects TRBV15 to TRBJ2-5; TRBD1 matches 7 bases. CDR1 is LNHNV, CDR2 YYDKDF, per germline (reference sequence). The CDR3 has 15 amino acids. The J segment lost 5 bases and the V segment lost 0 bases, leaving 6 bases of the junction unmatched.

The V gene is TRBV29-1, the J gene TRBJ2-7; maybe TRBD2 (5 bases). This CDR3 is built from 12 residues. Trimming took 4 bases from V and 3 from J, leaving 10 bases between them. Germline CDR1 reads SQVTM; CDR2 reads ANQGSEA. In nucleotides, the CDR3 is TGCAGCGTTGCCGACGGGGTCTACGAGCAGTACTTC. Translating gives CSVADGVYEQYF.

This clone is deemed medium-sized. This chain connects TRBV19 to TRBJ1-1; D gene unclear. V was clipped by 7 bases and J by 0 bases, with 9 bases between them. The CDR3 covers 13 residues. Germline values: CDR1 LNHDA, CDR2 SQIVND (reference sequence). CDR3 region: CASNPGMNTEAFF. CDR3 in DNA: TGTGCCAGTAATCCGGGGATGAACACTGAAGCTTTCTTT.

The V call is TRBV6-8, the J call TRBJ2-1; TRBD1 matches at 12 bases. The CDR3 consists of 16 residues. CDR1 and CDR2 from the germline V gene are MNHGY and SAAAGT. Losses at the gene ends were 6 bases for V and 5 bases for J; bases not matched to a gene: 8. In DNA form, the CDR3 reads TGTGCCAGCAGGGGCCCGGGACAGGGGGCCCACAATGAGCAGTTCTTC. This sequence encodes CASRGPGQGAHNEQFF.

This clone is medium-sized within its sample. The V and J genes are TRBV11-3 and TRBJ1-3, with D hard to call. Per germline, CDR1 SGHNT and CDR2 YENEEA. Trimming left V 5 bases short and J 0 bases short, with 11 bases between. CDR3 size: 15 residues. This CDR3 is CASSPLRSSGNTIYF. In DNA form, the CDR3 reads TGTGCCAGCAGCCCCCTCAGGAGCTCTGGAAACACCATATATTTT.

The CDR3 nucleotides are TGTGCCAGCACCCCGAGCCCGGGATTTGGTGAGCAGTTCTTC. Translated, it gives CASTPSPGFGEQFF. The chain couples TRBV6-8 to TRBJ2-1, with TRBD2 as a possible D gene (5 bases). Germline V lookup: CDR1 MNHGY, CDR2 SAAAGT. This CDR3 spans 14 amino acids. The V and J ends lost 7 bases and 9 bases respectively, with 19 bases between them.

By proportion, this clone is medium-sized. The chain joins TRBV11-3 to TRBJ1-5; D may be TRBD1 (6 bases). Trimming removed 5 bases from V and 6 bases from J, with 14 bases in between. CDR3 length equals 14 residues. Germline V gene lookup returns CDR1 SGHNT and CDR2 YENEEA. As DNA, the CDR3 is TGTGCCAGCAGCCCGGGGGCAGGCGGTCAGCCCCAGCATTTT. The encoded protein is CASSPGAGGQPQHF.